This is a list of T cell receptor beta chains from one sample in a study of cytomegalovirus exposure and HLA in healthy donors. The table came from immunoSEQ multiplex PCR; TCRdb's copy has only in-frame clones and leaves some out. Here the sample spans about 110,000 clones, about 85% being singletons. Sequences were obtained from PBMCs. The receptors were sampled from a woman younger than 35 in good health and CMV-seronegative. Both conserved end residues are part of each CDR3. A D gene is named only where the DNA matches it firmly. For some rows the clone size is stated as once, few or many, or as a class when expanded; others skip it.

TGTGCCAGCCTTCCGGACAGGAGGAACACTGAAGCTTTCTTT,CASLPDRRNTEAFF,TRBJ1-1,.,TRBD1,TRBV2
TGCGCCAGCAGCCTTAGGGGGGCGGGGGTTGACACTGAAGCTTTCTTT,CASSLRGAGVDTEAFF,TRBJ1-1,.,.,TRBV5-1
TGTGCCAGTAGTATAAGGCGGACTAGCACAGATACGCAGTATTTT,CASSIRRTSTDTQYF,TRBJ2-3,.,.,TRBV19
TGTGCCAGCAGCTTCGGGGGTTCCTACGAGCAGTACTTC,CASSFGGSYEQYF,TRBJ2-7,.,.,TRBV7-3
TGTGCCAGCAGCCCTGGACAGTCCTCTGGAAACACCATATATTTT,CASSPGQSSGNTIYF,TRBJ1-3,.,.,TRBV2
TGCGCCAGCAGCTTGGACAGGACAGTTCTTAACAATGAGCAGTTCTTC,CASSLDRTVLNNEQFF,TRBJ2-1,.,.,TRBV5-1
TGTGCCAGCTTAGACACTCCCGATAACACTGAAGCTTTCTTT,CASLDTPDNTEAFF,TRBJ1-1,.,.,TRBV18
TGTGCCAGCAGCCCGAGGATGGGACAGGCGGAGCAGTACTTC,CASSPRMGQAEQYF,TRBJ2-7,.,TRBD1,TRBV5-4
TGTGCCTGGAGTGTAGAGCCCGGGACATGGGATGAAAAACTGTTTTTT,CAWSVEPGTWDEKLFF,TRBJ1-4,.,.,TRBV30
TGTGCCAGCAGCGGGGGACAGGGCACTAGCCCGGGCACTGAAGCTTTCTTT,CASSGGQGTSPGTEAFF,TRBJ1-1,once,TRBD1,TRBV9
TGTGCCAGCACTCTCTCTGAGGGCTGGACTGAAGCTTTCTTT,CASTLSEGWTEAFF,TRBJ1-1,once,.,TRBV28
TGTGCCAGCAGTCCCGAGCGTGACAGCTCGAATGGGATTTACGAGCAGTACTTC,CASSPERDSSNGIYEQYF,TRBJ2-7,.,.,TRBV27
TGCGCCAGCAAGCCCAGCGACTCCTATAATTCACCCCTCCACTTT,CASKPSDSYNSPLHF,TRBJ1-6,.,.,TRBV10-1
TGTGCCAGCAGATCGACAGGAAGCTCCTATAATTCACCCCTCCACTTT,CASRSTGSSYNSPLHF,TRBJ1-6,.,.,TRBV28
TGTGCCAGCAGCGTCCAGCGGGGGAACACCGGGGAGCTGTTTTTT,CASSVQRGNTGELFF,TRBJ2-2,.,TRBD2,TRBV9
TGTGCCACCAGCAGAGGTTGGCCCTCTGGAAACACCATATATTTT,CATSRGWPSGNTIYF,TRBJ1-3,once,.,TRBV15
TGTGCCAGCAGCTCCCTAAGGGACAGCCAATTCGGCGAGCAGTACTTC,CASSSLRDSQFGEQYF,TRBJ2-7,.,TRBD1,TRBV7-7
TGCGCCAGCAGCTCGACGGTCGGCAGGGGTATCCAAACGGGTAGATATGGCTACACCTTC,CASSSTVGRGIQTGRYGYTF,TRBJ1-2,.,.,TRBV5-1
TGTGCCAGTAGTACTCCTAGGCATGAGCAGTTCTTC,CASSTPRHEQFF,TRBJ2-1,.,.,TRBV19
TGTGCCAGCAGCTTGGGGGGCTTTGACAGTAAATTTTATGGCTACACCTTC,CASSLGGFDSKFYGYTF,TRBJ1-2,.,.,TRBV5-4
TGTGCCAGCTCACGACAGGGGACTTCACCCCTCCACTTT,CASSRQGTSPLHF,TRBJ1-6,.,TRBD1,TRBV18
TGTGCCAGCAGTCCCGGGACAGGTACAAACTACACCTTC,CASSPGTGTNYTF,TRBJ1-2,.,TRBD1,TRBV27
TGTGCCAGCAGCCCTACCGGGTCCTATAATTCACCCCTCCACTTT,CASSPTGSYNSPLHF,TRBJ1-6,once,.,TRBV28
TGTGCCATCCACGGGACTAGCACCGGGGAGCTGTTTTTT,CAIHGTSTGELFF,TRBJ2-2,few,TRBD2,TRBV6-1
TGTGCCACCGGAACAGGGGACTCCTATAATTCACCCCTCCACTTT,CATGTGDSYNSPLHF,TRBJ1-6,.,TRBD1,TRBV10-3
TGTGCCAGCTACGGACACTCTATGTTTGGCTACACCTTC,CASYGHSMFGYTF,TRBJ1-2,.,.,TRBV27
TGTGCCATCAGTGGGGGGCCTGGGACTCAACAGGGGTCCAATGAAAAACTGTTTTTT,CAISGGPGTQQGSNEKLFF,TRBJ1-4,.,TRBD1,TRBV10-3
TGTGCCAGCAGCCCGGGGACAGGGGCCTACGAGCAGTACTTC,CASSPGTGAYEQYF,TRBJ2-7,few,TRBD1,TRBV9
TGTGCCAGCAGCCCCAATTTACAGGGGTCTATTGACTATGGCTACACCTTC,CASSPNLQGSIDYGYTF,TRBJ1-2,.,TRBD1,TRBV9
TGTGCCAGCAGTCAGGGGGACGGCCAGCCCCAGCATTTT,CASSQGDGQPQHF,TRBJ1-5,.,TRBD1,TRBV6-4
TGTGCCAGCAGCAACCCTAGCGGGGGGAATGAGCAGTTCTTC,CASSNPSGGNEQFF,TRBJ2-1,.,TRBD2,TRBV13
TGTGCCAGCAGTGAAGGGACAGTTACGCTGTTTTTT,CASSEGTVTLFF,TRBJ1-4,few,.,TRBV6-1
TGTGCCAGCAGTTTGTCGAGGACAGGGACGGGAGAACTGTTTTTT,CASSLSRTGTGELFF,TRBJ1-4,.,TRBD1,TRBV6-6
TGTGCCAGCAGCTTGGCCCTGGGGCGGTCGAACACTGAAGCTTTCTTT,CASSLALGRSNTEAFF,TRBJ1-1,once,.,TRBV5-6
TGCGCCAGCAGCTTGGGCGGCGTTGGCTACAATGAGCAGTTCTTC,CASSLGGVGYNEQFF,TRBJ2-1,.,.,TRBV5-1
TGTGCCAGCAGTAGGACAAACTACGAGCAGTACTTC,CASSRTNYEQYF,TRBJ2-7,once,.,TRBV6-1
TGTGCCAGCAGTTCTCGACTAGCGGGAGTCGATGGGACCCAGTACTTC,CASSSRLAGVDGTQYF,TRBJ2-5,.,TRBD2,TRBV28
TGTGCCAGCTCACCAGGACAGTTCTCCTACGAGCAGTACTTC,CASSPGQFSYEQYF,TRBJ2-7,.,.,TRBV18
TGTGCCAGCCTCGCGGGTATCCCTGGGGAGACCCAGTACTTC,CASLAGIPGETQYF,TRBJ2-5,.,.,TRBV2
TGTGCCAGCAGTTTAGAGGGGGCCAGAGATACGCAGTATTTT,CASSLEGARDTQYF,TRBJ2-3,.,TRBD1,TRBV28
TGTGCCTGGAGTGCCCACCCCGGGGCTGGGGCCAACGTCCTGACTTTC,CAWSAHPGAGANVLTF,TRBJ2-6,.,.,TRBV30
TGTGCCAGCAGCCAAGCGGTCAGCAATCAGCCCCAGCATTTT,CASSQAVSNQPQHF,TRBJ1-5,once,.,TRBV14
TGTGCCAGCAGCTCGGGGGAGCGATACGAGCAGTACTTC,CASSSGERYEQYF,TRBJ2-7,.,.,TRBV5-8
TGTGCCAGCAGTGAAAGTCGTGGGGCATACTATGGCTACACCTTC,CASSESRGAYYGYTF,TRBJ1-2,.,.,TRBV6-1
TGTGCCAGCAGTCCTACAGGGGAATACTATGGCTACACCTTC,CASSPTGEYYGYTF,TRBJ1-2,.,TRBD1,TRBV28
TGTGCCAGCAGTTCGCGGACAGGGAACACTGAAGCTTTCTTT,CASSSRTGNTEAFF,TRBJ1-1,.,TRBD1,TRBV6-5
TGTGCCAGCAGTGGTACAGGGGTCGGGGAGCGACGCACCGGGGAGCTGTTTTTT,CASSGTGVGERRTGELFF,TRBJ2-2,.,TRBD1,TRBV6-1
TGCGCCAGCAGCCCGGGCAGGGGATATAACACTGAAGCTTTCTTT,CASSPGRGYNTEAFF,TRBJ1-1,.,.,TRBV4-1